A selection of T cell receptor beta chains follows, all from one sample in a study of T-cell reconstitution after alpha-beta-depleted transplantation in children. From the PCR reads, TCRdb called clonotypes with MiXCR, one entry per CDR3 protein. Among roughly 160,000 distinct CDR3 sequences, around 10% were seen once, and the ten largest hold 13%. Sample: PBMCs, taken before TCRalphabeta/CD19-depleted stem cell transplant. Receptors were obtained from a boy between 2 and 10 years old with acute myeloid leukemia, due to receive a stem cell transplant. Each CDR3 is given with its conserved first and last residue. Each record gives: V gene, clone size, J gene, D gene, CDR3 protein, CDR3 DNA. D genes are given only for firm matches. Some rows have no size entry. The others give once, few or many, or a class for an expanded clone.

TRBV29-1	many	TRBJ2-4	.	CSAMVLAKNIQYF	TGCAGCGCCATGGTCCTAGCCAAAAACATTCAGTACTTC
TRBV5-1	many	TRBJ2-1	TRBD1	CASSFGQGYEQFF	TGCGCCAGCAGCTTTGGACAGGGATATGAGCAGTTCTTC
TRBV20-1	many	TRBJ2-7	.	CSAFSGDSYEQYF	TGCAGTGCTTTTAGCGGAGACTCCTACGAGCAGTACTTC
TRBV6-4	many	TRBJ2-1	.	CASSDGGTDNNEQFF	TGTGCCAGCAGTGACGGCGGGACTGATAACAATGAGCAGTTCTTC
TRBV20-1	many	TRBJ1-5	.	CSARSWPDGQPQHF	TGCAGTGCGAGATCGTGGCCGGACGGTCAGCCCCAGCATTTT
TRBV27	many	TRBJ2-3	.	CASSLGVGTDTQYF	TGTGCCAGCAGTTTAGGTGTGGGTACAGATACGCAGTATTTT
TRBV7-2	many	TRBJ2-1	TRBD2	CASSLLAGKNEQFF	TGTGCCAGCAGCCTCCTAGCGGGGAAGAATGAGCAGTTCTTC
TRBV5-1	many	TRBJ2-5	.	CASSLAVDEETQYF	TGCGCCAGCAGCTTGGCCGTGGATGAAGAGACCCAGTACTTC
TRBV20-1	many	TRBJ2-7	TRBD2	CSAAGGLAGRMNYEQYF	TGCAGTGCTGCTGGGGGACTAGCGGGAAGGATGAACTACGAGCAGTACTTC
TRBV7-7	many	TRBJ2-3	TRBD2	CASSVGLAITDTQYF	TGTGCCAGCAGCGTCGGACTAGCGATCACAGATACGCAGTATTTT
TRBV20-1	many	TRBJ2-1	TRBD2	CSATGGRSSHEQFF	TGCAGTGCTACGGGAGGGCGCAGTAGCCATGAGCAGTTCTTC
TRBV29-1	few	TRBJ2-3	.	CSVAPGQSSTDTQYF	TGCAGCGTTGCCCCGGGACAAAGTAGCACAGATACGCAGTATTTT
TRBV7-6	once	TRBJ2-1	.	CASSFPRSGETRGNVYNEQFF	TGTGCCAGCAGCTTTCCCCGGTCGGGGGAAACGCGGGGAAACGTCTACAATGAGCAGTTCTTC
TRBV27	many	TRBJ2-5	TRBD2	CASSAASGGLQETQYF	TGTGCCAGCAGTGCCGCTAGCGGGGGGCTCCAAGAGACCCAGTACTTC
TRBV4-1	many	TRBJ1-1	.	CASSRDGSQYTEAFF	TGCGCCAGCAGCCGAGACGGTTCTCAGTACACTGAAGCTTTCTTT
TRBV28	.	TRBJ2-7	TRBD2	CATKISGLAGGGSYEQYF	TGTGCCACCAAGATCTCGGGACTAGCGGGAGGAGGGTCCTACGAGCAGTACTTC
TRBV27	many	TRBJ1-1	.	CASSLYPGIPDTEAFF	TGTGCTAGCAGTTTATACCCTGGGATCCCTGACACTGAAGCTTTCTTT
TRBV20-1	many	TRBJ2-5	.	CSARDPSAGTTVTQYF	TGCAGTGCTAGAGACCCTTCTGCGGGAACCACGGTGACCCAGTACTTC
TRBV11-1	many	TRBJ2-7	.	CASSAAGRLADLSYEQYF	TGTGCCAGCAGCGCGGCAGGGCGGTTAGCGGACCTCTCCTACGAGCAGTACTTC
TRBV5-8	many	TRBJ1-2	.	CASSPGGYYGYTF	TGTGCCAGCAGCCCCGGGGGATACTATGGCTACACCTTC
TRBV28	many	TRBJ2-1	TRBD2	CASSLLEGTSGRNEQFF	TGTGCCAGCAGTTTATTGGAAGGGACTAGCGGAAGGAATGAGCAGTTCTTC
TRBV4-2	many	TRBJ2-1	TRBD2	CASSHRSGGDYNEQFF	TGTGCCAGCAGCCACCGTAGCGGGGGTGATTACAATGAGCAGTTCTTC
TRBV7-9	many	TRBJ2-5	.	CASSAPPGEETQYF	TGTGCCAGCAGCGCACCCCCCGGGGAAGAGACCCAGTACTTC
TRBV12-3/TRBV12-4	few	TRBJ1-1	.	CASSQDSAFF	TGTGCCAGCAGTCAAGACTCCGCTTTCTTT
TRBV24-1	many	TRBJ2-1	.	CATSDPIRRDNEQFF	TGTGCCACCAGTGACCCAATCAGAAGGGACAATGAGCAGTTCTTC
TRBV3-1	once	TRBJ2-1	.	CASSQVLGPEGNEQFF	TGTGCCAGCAGCCAGGTACTGGGTCCGGAAGGGAATGAGCAGTTCTTC
TRBV3-1	.	TRBJ2-4	TRBD2	CACCQGRASGGADIQYF	TGTGCCTGCTGCCAAGGGCGGGCTAGCGGGGGGGCAGACATTCAGTACTTC
TRBV5-1	many	TRBJ1-4	.	CASSRSNEKLFF	TGCGCCAGCAGCCGATCTAATGAAAAACTGTTTTTT
TRBV7-2	many	TRBJ2-3	.	CASTGISSTDTQYF	TGTGCCAGCACCGGGATTTCTAGCACAGATACGCAGTATTTT